The 21 T cell receptor beta chains presented below share a single source sample, sequenced in a study of post-analysis software for immune sequencing data (dated by TCRdb to between 2014 and 2016). Beyond this particular receptor, the publication reports: Patients showed significantly higher frequencies than controls for roughly five TRBV segments, among them TRBV5-6, TRBV5-1 and TRBV20-1.

The library was prepared using PCR. The sample was run on an Illumina HiSeq 2500. Unique molecular identifiers were incorporated into TCR beta cDNA libraries to reduce PCR and sequencing biases. TCRdb took the public reads, trimmed them with fastp at Q25, ran MiXCR for clone calling and kept in-frame beta chains. Duplicate CDR3 protein sequences are folded into a single record with the most common DNA and genes. The sample includes some 370,000 distinct CDR3 sequences, with 30% to 45% observed a single time. The ten largest clones represent roughly 13% of the sample. Antigen specificity for these receptors is unknown. The sequencing sample was made of blood. Every receptor here comes from a girl aged 10 to 17 with multiple sclerosis.

This clonotype was picked up a small number of times. V and J are TRBV6-5 and TRBJ2-5, with TRBD2 matching over 9 bases. The CDR3 is made up of 16 amino acids. J gave up 4 bases and V 2 bases, and 8 bases lay outside the gene matches. Germline V gene lookup returns CDR1 MNHEY and CDR2 SVGAGI. For the CDR3, the DNA is TGTGCCAGCAGTTACGGGCTAGCGGGGAATTTAGAGACCCAGTACTTC. It codes for CASSYGLAGNLETQYF.

J is TRBJ2-1 and V is TRBV28; a weak D match, TRBD1 (7 bases). The germline V and J ends were trimmed by 5 bases and 15 bases, with 17 bases remaining between them. Looked up from germline, CDR1 is MDHEN and CDR2 is SYDVKM. The CDR3 covers 12 residues. The CDR3 DNA reads as TGTGCCAGCAGTGTTGAGGGGGCGCGGGGGTTCTTC. It encodes CASSVEGARGFF. The whole variable domain, remainder taken from reference TRBV28 and TRBJ2-1, is DVKVTQSSRYLVKRTGEKVFLECVQDMDHENMFWYRQDPGLGLRLIYFSYDVKMKEKGDIPEGYSVSREKKERFSLILESASTNQTSMYLCASSVEGARGFFGPGTRLTVL.

In its sample, this clonotype was seen a few times. The chain has TRBV12-3 or TRBV12-4 and TRBJ1-5; TRBD1 is a possible D gene (5 bases). The CDR3 is 13 amino acids. Deletions cut 10 bases from V and 6 bases from J, with 16 bases between. CDR3 sequence: CATAAGEAQPQHF. The CDR3, as DNA: TGTGCCACCGCCGCGGGGGAGGCTCAGCCCCAGCATTTT.

The chain links TRBV5-1 to TRBJ2-5; TRBD1 matches 11 bases. CDR1 and CDR2 from the germline V gene are SGHRS and YFSETQ. The CDR3 is 15 amino acids. The V gene end was trimmed by 0 bases and the J gene end by 11 bases; junction bases not matched to a gene: 9. CDR3 nucleotide sequence: TGCGCCAGCAGCTTGGATGGACAGGGGGCAAAGGAGCAGTACTTC. It encodes CASSLDGQGAKEQYF.

With regard to this clonotype: Being one base from a much bigger clone, this may be a read error. The chain couples TRBV12-3 or TRBV12-4 to TRBJ2-4; 8 bases are a match to TRBD1. This CDR3 comprises 15 residues. This chain's CDR3 is CASRLGQGRWDIQYF. CDR3 coding DNA: TGTGCCAGCAGATTAGGACAGGGCCGGTGGGACATTCAGTACTTC.

This clonotype was recorded only once. The chain combines TRBV29-1 with TRBJ2-7; 7 positions agree with TRBD1. The junction had 8 bases not matched to a gene; V was cut back by 4 bases and J by 2 bases. In germline, CDR1 is SQVTM, CDR2 ANQGSEA. This CDR3 has 14 amino acids. The CDR3, as DNA: TGCAGCGTTGGTCCGCGGCAGGGGGCCTACGAGCAGTACTTC. Translated, it gives CSVGPRQGAYEQYF.

This clonotype was seen more than once but under ten times. This chain uses TRBV20-1 with TRBJ1-6; D not resolved. The V gene lost 5 bases and the J gene lost 5 bases, with 13 bases spanning the gap. CDR3 size: 14 residues. CDR1 is DFQATT and CDR2 is SNEGSKA in the germline V gene (reference sequence). CDR3 coding DNA: TGCAGTGCTCCTACGGGATACCATAATTCACCCCTCCACTTT. Protein: CSAPTGYHNSPLHF.

The sample holds a few counts of this clonotype. The V call is TRBV7-6, the J call TRBJ2-7; 7 nucleotides align to TRBD1. The germline CDR1 and CDR2 sequences are SGHVS and FNYEAQ. CDR3 length: 14 amino acids. J was trimmed by 2 bases and V by 1 base; bases with no gene match: 2. Here the CDR3 DNA reads TGTGCCAGCAGCTTAGAGGACAGGCCCTACGAGCAGTACTTC. Protein: CASSLEDRPYEQYF. Looking up the rest from reference TRBV7-6 and TRBJ2-7 gives the full variable domain: GAGVSQSPRYKVTKRGQDVALRCDPISGHVSLYWYRQALGQGPEFLTYFNYEAQQDKSGLPNDRFSAERPEGSISTLTIQRTEQRDSAMYRCASSLEDRPYEQYFGPGTRLTVT.

This chain uses TRBV20-1 with TRBJ1-2; D unresolved. Trimming shortened V by 4 bases and J by 4 bases, and 13 bases separated the two germline ends. This CDR3 is 13 amino acids long. Germline values: CDR1 DFQATT, CDR2 SNEGSKA (reference sequence). CDR3 sequence reads: CSAMARAGYGYTF. CDR3 sequence (DNA): TGCAGTGCTATGGCCAGAGCAGGCTATGGCTACACCTTC.

This clonotype was found many times. The J gene is TRBJ2-7, the V gene TRBV6-6; D not certain. V was cut by 7 bases and J by 1 base, with 8 bases left in between. Germline CDR1 MNHNY, CDR2 SVGAGI (reference sequence). The CDR3 contains 12 residues. CDR3 protein: CASTDGSYEQYF. CDR3 coding DNA: TGTGCCAGCACCGACGGTTCCTACGAGCAGTACTTC.

This clonotype appeared a few times. The J gene is TRBJ2-1, the V gene TRBV7-3; weak D call: TRBD2 (6 bases). The ends were cut back, 5 bases at V and 4 bases at J, with 18 bases in the middle. The germline gives CDR1 SGHTA, CDR2 FQGTGA. This CDR3 region has 16 residues. CDR3 in amino acids: CASSQGPGGPYNEQFF. The CDR3 DNA sequence: TGTGCCAGCAGCCAAGGGCCCGGGGGACCTTACAATGAGCAGTTCTTC.

This clonotype was detected a few times. V and J are TRBV21-1 and TRBJ1-2. TRBV21-1 is given as a pseudogene. There are 12 residues in the CDR3. CDR3 bases: TGTGCCAGCTCCGGCGTCGGGTGCGGCTACACCTTC. Protein sequence: CASSGVGCGYTF.

J is TRBJ2-3 and V is TRBV10-3; 9 bases fit TRBD2. With V trimmed by 4 bases and J by 1 base, 3 bases remained unmatched. The CDR3 has 15 amino acids. Germline CDR1 ENHRY, CDR2 SYGVKD. The CDR3: CAISVAGVRTDTQYF. CDR3 DNA sequence: TGTGCCATCAGTGTAGCGGGAGTGCGCACAGATACGCAGTATTTT.

J is TRBJ1-5 and V is TRBV12-5; D gene unclear. The CDR3 consists of 13 residues. The ends were cut back, 1 base at V and 4 bases at J, with 5 bases in the middle. Germline CDR1 LGHNT, CDR2 FRNRAP. The CDR3 sequence: CASGLADNQPQHF. In nucleotides, the CDR3 is TGTGCTAGTGGTTTGGCAGATAATCAGCCCCAGCATTTT.

V usage is TRBV11-2 and J usage is TRBJ1-1, with a weak D call TRBD1 (6 bases). The CDR3 is 15 amino acids. The germline V and J ends were trimmed by 8 bases and 1 base, with 17 bases remaining between them. From germline, CDR1 is SGHAT and CDR2 FQNNGV. CDR3 residues: CASRSVTGPNTEAFF. Here the CDR3 DNA reads TGTGCCAGCCGTTCGGTGACAGGTCCGAACACTGAAGCTTTCTTT. Drawing the rest from reference TRBV11-2 and TRBJ1-1, the complete variable domain is EAGVAQSPRYKIIEKRQSVAFWCNPISGHATLYWYQQILGQGPKLLIQFQNNGVVDDSQLPKDRFSAERLKGVDSTLKIQPAKLEDSAVYLCASRSVTGPNTEAFFGQGTRLTVV.

This clonotype was observed a few times. V and J are TRBV12-3 or TRBV12-4 and TRBJ2-5; TRBD2 matches 8 bases. The CDR3 has 14 residues. V gave up 4 bases and J gave up 7 bases; unmatched junction bases: 8. CDR3 in DNA: TGTGCCAGCAGTTCCCGGGAGGGTTTGGGGACCCAGTACTTC. This encodes CASSSREGLGTQYF.

For this clonotype: One end of the junction is discordant with germline, which a read error may explain. V is TRBV12-5 and J is TRBJ2-1; D not resolved. The CDR3 is 12 residues long. Germline lookup yields CDR1 LGHNT and CDR2 FRNRAP. The DNA for the CDR3 is TGTGCTAGTGGTAGCTCCCACAATGAGCAGTTCTTC. It codes for CASGSSHNEQFF.

This rearrangement joins TRBV2 to TRBJ1-1; D call uncertain. V was clipped by 3 bases and J by 0 bases, with 5 bases between them. Germline V lookup: CDR1 SNHLY, CDR2 FYNNEI. This CDR3 comprises 13 residues. The chain's CDR3 is CASSEILNTEAFF. CDR3 DNA sequence: TGTGCCAGCAGTGAGATTCTGAACACTGAAGCTTTCTTT.

The V and J genes are TRBV6-2 or TRBV6-3 and TRBJ1-1; 7 nucleotides match TRBD1. This CDR3 is built from 14 residues. The V segment lost 6 bases and the J segment 0 bases; nucleotides outside the gene matches: 4. CDR1 and CDR2 (germline): MNHEY, SVGEGT. CDR3 DNA sequence: TGTGCCAGCAGGAGGGGGCCTTTGAACACTGAAGCTTTCTTT. This codes for CASRRGPLNTEAFF.

Points on this clonotype: Relative to the germline gene, one junction end is altered; a read error may explain this. The chain links TRBV4-2 to TRBJ2-5, with 10 bases that match TRBD2. The CDR3 runs 16 residues. CDR1 LGHNA and CDR2 YNFKEQ come from the germline V gene. This CDR3 is CASSQDGLAGEGAQYF. The CDR3 coding sequence is TGTGCCAGTAGCCAAGATGGGCTAGCGGGGGAGGGGGCCCAGTACTTC.

The rearrangement joins TRBV11-2 to TRBJ2-7; D call uncertain. The CDR3 runs 12 residues. CDR1 SGHAT and CDR2 FQNNGV come from the germline V gene. The V end was cut by 2 bases, the J end by 3 bases, with 5 bases between. CDR3 nucleotide sequence: TGTGCCAGCAGCTTATTACGCTACGAGCAGTACTTC. Amino acid sequence: CASSLLRYEQYF.